A single TCR beta chain is shown here with its context. The method was immunoSEQ multiplex PCR; TCRdb's version includes in-frame clones alone and lacks a portion of them. The sample consists of some 300,000 clones, roughly 90% of them appearing once. The data were obtained in a study of blood T cell repertoires in COVID-19. The sequenced sample consisted of peripheral blood. The TCR was taken from a woman in her thirties or forties with COVID-19, enrolled during active disease.

CDR3 sequence reads: CASSYKRTGPGYSNQPQHF. In nucleotides, the CDR3 is TGTGCCAGCAGCTACAAAAGGACAGGGCCGGGGTATAGCAATCAGCCCCAGCATTTT. The genes are TRBV28 and TRBJ1-5; 8 bases are a match to TRBD1. The CDR3 is 19 residues long. The J segment lost 0 bases and the V segment lost 6 bases, leaving 16 bases of the junction unmatched. Germline values: CDR1 MDHEN, CDR2 SYDVKM.